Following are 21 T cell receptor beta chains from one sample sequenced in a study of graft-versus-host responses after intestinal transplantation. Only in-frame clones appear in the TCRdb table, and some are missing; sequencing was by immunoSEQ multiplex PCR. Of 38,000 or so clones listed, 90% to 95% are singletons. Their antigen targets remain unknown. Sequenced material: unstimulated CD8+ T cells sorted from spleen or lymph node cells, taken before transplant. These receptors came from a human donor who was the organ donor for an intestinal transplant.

Here the CDR3 DNA reads TGTGCCAGCAGCGGGGCCGGGACTTCCCCGGGCGAGCAGTACTTC. Translated: CASSGAGTSPGEQYF. The rearrangement links TRBV9 to TRBJ2-5; D might be TRBD2 (6 bases). The J call may be in error: the DNA end matches TRBJ2-7 better. The CDR3 has 15 residues. Germline V gene sequence: CDR1 SGDLS, CDR2 YYNGEE.

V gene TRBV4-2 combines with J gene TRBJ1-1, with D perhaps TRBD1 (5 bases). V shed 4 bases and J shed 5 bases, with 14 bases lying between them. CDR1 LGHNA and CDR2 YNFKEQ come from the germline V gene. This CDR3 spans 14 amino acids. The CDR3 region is CASSLYGTWTEAFF. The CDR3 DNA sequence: TGTGCCAGCAGCCTTTACGGGACTTGGACTGAAGCTTTCTTT.

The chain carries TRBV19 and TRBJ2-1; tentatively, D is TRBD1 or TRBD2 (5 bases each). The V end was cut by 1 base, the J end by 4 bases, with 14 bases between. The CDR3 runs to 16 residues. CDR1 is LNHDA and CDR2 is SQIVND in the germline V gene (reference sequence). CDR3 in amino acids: CASSIGAGTGYNEQFF. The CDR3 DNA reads TGTGCCAGTAGTATAGGCGCCGGGACGGGATACAATGAGCAGTTCTTC.

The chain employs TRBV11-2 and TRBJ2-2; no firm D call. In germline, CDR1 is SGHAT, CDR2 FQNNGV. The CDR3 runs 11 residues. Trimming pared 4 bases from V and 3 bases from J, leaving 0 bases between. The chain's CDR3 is CASSYTGELFF. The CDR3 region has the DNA TGTGCCAGCAGCTACACCGGGGAGCTGTTTTTT.

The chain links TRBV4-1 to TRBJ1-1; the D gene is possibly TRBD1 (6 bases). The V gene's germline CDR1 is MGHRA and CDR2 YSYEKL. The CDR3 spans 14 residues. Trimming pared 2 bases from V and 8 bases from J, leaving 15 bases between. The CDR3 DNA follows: TGCGCCAGCAGCCAACTACCAACCGGGACAGAAGCTTTCTTT. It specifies CASSQLPTGTEAFF.

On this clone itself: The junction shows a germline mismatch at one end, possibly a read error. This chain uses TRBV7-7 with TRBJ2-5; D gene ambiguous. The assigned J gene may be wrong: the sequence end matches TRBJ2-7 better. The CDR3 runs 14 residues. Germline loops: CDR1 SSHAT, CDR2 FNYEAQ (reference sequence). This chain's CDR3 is CASSLIQNSYEQYF. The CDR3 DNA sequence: TGTGCTAGCAGCTTAATACAGAATTCCTACGAGCAGTACTTC.

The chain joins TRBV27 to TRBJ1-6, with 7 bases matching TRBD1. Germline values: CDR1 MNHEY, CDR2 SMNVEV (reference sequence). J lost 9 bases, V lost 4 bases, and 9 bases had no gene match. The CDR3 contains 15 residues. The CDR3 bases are TGTGCCAGCAGTTCACCCGACAGGGACAGTTCACCCCTCCACTTT. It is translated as CASSSPDRDSSPLHF.

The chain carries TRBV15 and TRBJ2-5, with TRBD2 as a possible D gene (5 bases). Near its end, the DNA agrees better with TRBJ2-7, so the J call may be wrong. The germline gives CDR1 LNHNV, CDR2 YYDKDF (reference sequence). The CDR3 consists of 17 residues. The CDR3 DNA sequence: TGTGCCACCAGCAGAGATGGCCCGCGGGCAGGCACCTACGAGCAGTACTTC. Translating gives CATSRDGPRAGTYEQYF.

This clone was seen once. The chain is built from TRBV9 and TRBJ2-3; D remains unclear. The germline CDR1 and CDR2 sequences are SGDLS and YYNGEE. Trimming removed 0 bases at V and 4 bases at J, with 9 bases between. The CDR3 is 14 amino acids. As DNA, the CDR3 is TGTGCCAGCAGCGTAGATGGCAGTGCAGATACGCAGTATTTT. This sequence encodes CASSVDGSADTQYF.

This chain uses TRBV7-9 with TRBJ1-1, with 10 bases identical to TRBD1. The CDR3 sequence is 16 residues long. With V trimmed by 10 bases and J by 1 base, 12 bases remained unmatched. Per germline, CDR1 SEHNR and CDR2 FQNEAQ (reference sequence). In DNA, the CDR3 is TGTGCCACCCGGGACAGGGGATTTTTCAAGAACACTGAAGCTTTCTTT. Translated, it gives CATRDRGFFKNTEAFF. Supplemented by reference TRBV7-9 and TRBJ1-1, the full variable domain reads DTGVSQNPRHKITKRGQNVTFRCDPISEHNRLYWYRQTLGQGPEFLTYFQNEAQLEKSRLLSDRFSAERPKGSFSTLEIQRTEQGDSAMYLCATRDRGFFKNTEAFFGQGTRLTVV.

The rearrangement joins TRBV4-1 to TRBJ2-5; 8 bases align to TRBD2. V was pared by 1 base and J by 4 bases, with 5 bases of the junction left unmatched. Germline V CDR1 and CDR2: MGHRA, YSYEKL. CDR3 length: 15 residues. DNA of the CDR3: TGCGCCAGCAGCCAAGCCACGGGGGGGCCAGAGACCCAGTACTTC. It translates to CASSQATGGPETQYF.

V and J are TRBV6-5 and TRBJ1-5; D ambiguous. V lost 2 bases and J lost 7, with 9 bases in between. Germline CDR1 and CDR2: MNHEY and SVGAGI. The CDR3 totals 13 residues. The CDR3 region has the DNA TGTGCCAGCAGTTACAAACTATCGCAGCCCCAGCATTTT. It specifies CASSYKLSQPQHF.

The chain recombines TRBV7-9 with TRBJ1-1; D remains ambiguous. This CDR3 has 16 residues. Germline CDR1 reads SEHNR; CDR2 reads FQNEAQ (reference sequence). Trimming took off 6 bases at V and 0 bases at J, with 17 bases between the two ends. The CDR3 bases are TGTGCCAGCAGAGCTAGGTCGAACCGGTTGAACACTGAAGCTTTCTTT. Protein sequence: CASRARSNRLNTEAFF. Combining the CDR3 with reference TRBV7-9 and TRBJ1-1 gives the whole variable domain DTGVSQNPRHKITKRGQNVTFRCDPISEHNRLYWYRQTLGQGPEFLTYFQNEAQLEKSRLLSDRFSAERPKGSFSTLEIQRTEQGDSAMYLCASRARSNRLNTEAFFGQGTRLTVV.

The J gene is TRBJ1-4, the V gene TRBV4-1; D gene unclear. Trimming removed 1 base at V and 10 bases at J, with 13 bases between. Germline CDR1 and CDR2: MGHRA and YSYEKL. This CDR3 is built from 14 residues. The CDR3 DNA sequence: TGCGCCAGCAGCCAAGTCGCCATAGGGAGAAAACTGTTTTTT. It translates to CASSQVAIGRKLFF.

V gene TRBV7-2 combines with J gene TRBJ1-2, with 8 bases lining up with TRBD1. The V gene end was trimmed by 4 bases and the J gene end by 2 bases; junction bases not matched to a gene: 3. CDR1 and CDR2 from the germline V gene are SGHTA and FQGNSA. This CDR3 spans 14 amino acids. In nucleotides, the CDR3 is TGTGCCAGCAGCTGGACAGGGAGCAACTATGGCTACACCTTC. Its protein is CASSWTGSNYGYTF.

DNA of the CDR3: TGCGCCAGCAGCCAGGGACGGGGAACAGATGAAGCTTTCTTT. Its protein product is CASSQGRGTDEAFF. The rearrangement links TRBV4-1 to TRBJ1-1; D may be TRBD1 (5 bases). Trimming cost V 3 bases and J 7 bases, with 15 bases left between them. The CDR3 loop spans 14 amino acids. Germline CDR1 MGHRA, CDR2 YSYEKL.

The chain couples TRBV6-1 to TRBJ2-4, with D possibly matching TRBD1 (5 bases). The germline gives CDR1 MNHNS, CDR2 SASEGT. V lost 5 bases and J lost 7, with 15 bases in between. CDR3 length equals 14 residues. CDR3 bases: TGTGCCAGCAGTCCCAGGGTTGCCGCGAACATTCAGTACTTC. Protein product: CASSPRVAANIQYF.

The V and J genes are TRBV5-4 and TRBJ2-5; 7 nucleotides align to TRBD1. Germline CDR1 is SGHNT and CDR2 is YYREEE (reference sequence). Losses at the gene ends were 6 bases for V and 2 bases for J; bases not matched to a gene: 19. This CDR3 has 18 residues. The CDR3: CASTLDQEGAWGQETQYF. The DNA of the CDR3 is TGTGCCAGCACTTTGGACCAAGAGGGGGCTTGGGGTCAAGAGACCCAGTACTTC.

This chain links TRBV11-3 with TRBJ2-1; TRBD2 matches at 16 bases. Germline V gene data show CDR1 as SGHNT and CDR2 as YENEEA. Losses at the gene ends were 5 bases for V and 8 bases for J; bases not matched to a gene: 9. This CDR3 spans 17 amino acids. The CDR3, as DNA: TGTGCCAGCAGCCAGGGACTAGCGGGGGGGCCTAAGCATGAGCAGTTCTTC. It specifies CASSQGLAGGPKHEQFF.

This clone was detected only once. CDR3 nucleotide sequence: TGTGCCAGCAGCTTGAAGGGCCTGGGTTCACCCCTCCACTTT. Its translation: CASSLKGLGSPLHF. The rearrangement uses TRBV5-4 and TRBJ1-6; D uncertain. CDR1 and CDR2 from the germline V gene are SGHNT and YYREEE (reference sequence). The CDR3 length is 14 residues. The V and J ends lost 1 base and 9 bases respectively, with 11 bases between them.

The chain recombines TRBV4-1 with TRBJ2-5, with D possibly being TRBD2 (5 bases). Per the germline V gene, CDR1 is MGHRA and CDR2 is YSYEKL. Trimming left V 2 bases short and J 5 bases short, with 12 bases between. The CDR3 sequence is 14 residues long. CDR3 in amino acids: CASSQWGARETQYF. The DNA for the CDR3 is TGCGCCAGCAGCCAATGGGGAGCAAGGGAGACCCAGTACTTC.